The 9 T cell receptor beta chains below come from one sample, sequenced in a study of blood T cell repertoires in COVID-19. Some clones are missing from TCRdb's copy, which holds only in-frame ones; the method was immunoSEQ multiplex PCR. This table has around 250,000 clones, about four fifths appearing once. The source material was peripheral blood. The source is a woman aged 18-29 years with acute or convalescent COVID-19.

This chain links TRBV29-1 with TRBJ2-5, with 7 bases lining up with TRBD1. Unmatched junction bases numbered 4, after V lost 8 bases and J lost 1 base. The CDR3 totals 12 residues. Per the germline V gene, CDR1 is SQVTM and CDR2 is ANQGSEA. CDR3 region: CSLGQVQETQYF. DNA for the CDR3: TGCAGCCTCGGACAGGTCCAAGAGACCCAGTACTTC.

This chain uses TRBV18 with TRBJ1-2; 7 nucleotides line up with TRBD1. This CDR3 comprises 17 residues. V was pared by 3 bases and J by 4 bases, with 14 bases of the junction left unmatched. Per germline, CDR1 KGHSH and CDR2 LQKENI. CDR3 DNA sequence: TGTGCCAGCTCACCCCGCAGTTATAGACAGGGATCCTATGGCTACACCTTC. It yields the protein CASSPRSYRQGSYGYTF.

The chain is built from TRBV28 and TRBJ2-7, with 13 bases lining up with TRBD2. V lost 7 bases to trimming and J lost 7 bases; unmatched junction nucleotides: 7. The CDR3 spans 14 residues. The germline gives CDR1 MDHEN, CDR2 SYDVKM. This CDR3 reads CASIQLAGGREQYF. In DNA form, the CDR3 reads TGTGCCAGCATCCAACTAGCGGGAGGGCGGGAGCAGTACTTC. Together with reference TRBV28 and TRBJ2-7, the CDR3 gives the full variable domain: DVKVTQSSRYLVKRTGEKVFLECVQDMDHENMFWYRQDPGLGLRLIYFSYDVKMKEKGDIPEGYSVSREKKERFSLILESASTNQTSMYLCASIQLAGGREQYFGPGTRLTVT.

V and J are TRBV27 and TRBJ1-1; the match to TRBD1 covers 7 bases. Trimming cost V 5 bases and J 2 bases; bases outside gene matches: 5. The CDR3 covers 14 residues. CDR1 and CDR2 (germline): MNHEY, SMNVEV (reference sequence). The CDR3 DNA follows: TGTGCCAGCAGTGGAGGGGACAGAAACACTGAAGCTTTCTTT. This gives the protein CASSGGDRNTEAFF.

The rearrangement uses TRBV7-6 and TRBJ2-3; D may be TRBD1 (6 bases). From germline, CDR1 is SGHVS and CDR2 FNYEAQ. The CDR3 sequence is 16 residues long. The V and J ends lost 2 bases and 2 bases respectively, with 14 bases between them. The CDR3 DNA reads TGTGCCAGCAGCTTACTAGGACAGAAACCCACAGATACGCAGTATTTT. Translating it yields CASSLLGQKPTDTQYF.

The chain has TRBV30 and TRBJ1-1; possible D gene TRBD1, 5 bases. CDR3 size: 12 residues. CDR1 and CDR2 (germline): GTSNPN, SVGIG (reference sequence). V dropped 2 bases and J dropped 5 bases, with 9 bases sitting between them. CDR3: CAWSWGWTEAFF. In DNA form, the CDR3 reads TGTGCCTGGAGTTGGGGCTGGACTGAAGCTTTCTTT.

This clone showed up just a few times. V and J are TRBV4-3 and TRBJ2-1; D perhaps matches TRBD2 (5 bases). This CDR3 comprises 16 residues. Germline assignment: CDR1 LGHNA and CDR2 YSLEER. With 1 base removed from V and 5 bases from J, the gap between germline ends came to 15 bases. The CDR3 coding sequence is TGCGCCAGCAGCCAAGGGGTCGGGCGGGCCCACAATGAGCAGTTCTTC. Protein: CASSQGVGRAHNEQFF.

The rearrangement joins TRBV27 to TRBJ2-6; 8 nucleotides match TRBD2. The CDR3 is made up of 13 amino acids. J lost 10 bases, V lost 4 bases, and 3 bases had no gene match. Per germline, CDR1 MNHEY and CDR2 SMNVEV (reference sequence). CDR3 DNA: TGTGCCAGCAGTTCCCGGGAGGGGAACGTCCTGACTTTC. Its translation: CASSSREGNVLTF.

This chain's CDR3 is CASRTAGGYQETQYF. The CDR3 DNA is TGTGCCAGCAGGACAGCGGGAGGGTACCAAGAGACCCAGTACTTC. This sequence joins TRBV27 and TRBJ2-5, with 10 positions matching TRBD2. The CDR3 runs 15 residues. With 6 bases clipped from V and 0 bases from J, the junction kept 4 bases outside the gene matches. CDR1 is MNHEY, CDR2 SMNVEV, per germline (reference sequence).